The 20 T cell receptor beta chains in this list originate from one sample, sequenced in a study of naive and memory T cell subsets. An equimolar mix of two oligonucleotides served as the beta constant-region primer for TRBC1 and TRBC2. Nested alpha and beta constant-region primers with the SP2 primer drove four PCR rounds on ligated cDNA. In TCRdb, the UMI-ligation and nested PCR reads were re-called with MiXCR into one record per CDR3 protein. The table lists about 140,000 distinct CDR3 sequences, approximately 20% of them singletons. No antigens are known for them. Study-level points and caveats: Possibly reflecting memory cells re-expressing CD45RA, a few larger clonotypes occurred in naive repertoires, especially CD8.

The sample was naive CD8+ T cells from blood. Source of these receptors: a human donor in good health.

The chain employs TRBV3-1 and TRBJ2-5, with D possibly called TRBD1 or TRBD2 (5 bases each). Germline V gives CDR1 LGHDT, CDR2 YNNKEL (reference sequence). The CDR3 is made up of 15 amino acids. Deletions cut 7 bases from V and 1 base from J, with 16 bases between. CDR3 sequence (DNA): TGTGCCAGCACCCCATGGGGGACCACCCAAGAGACCCAGTACTTC. This sequence encodes CASTPWGTTQETQYF.

The chain joins TRBV5-1 to TRBJ2-7, with D unclear. V was trimmed by 0 bases and J by 3 bases, leaving 10 bases between them. Germline assignment: CDR1 SGHRS and CDR2 YFSETQ. CDR3 length equals 14 residues. The CDR3 reads CASSLDGTGYEQYF. CDR3 DNA sequence: TGCGCCAGCAGCTTGGACGGCACCGGCTACGAGCAGTACTTC. Variable domain in full (rest from reference TRBV5-1 and TRBJ2-7): KAGVTQTPRYLIKTRGQQVTLSCSPISGHRSVSWYQQTPGQGLQFLFEYFSETQRNKGNFPGRFSGRQFSNSRSEMNVSTLELGDSALYLCASSLDGTGYEQYFGPGTRLTVT.

This chain links TRBV13 with TRBJ1-1; no clear D gene. The CDR3 runs to 14 residues. V shed 6 bases and J shed 0 bases, with 11 bases lying between them. Germline V gives CDR1 PRHDT, CDR2 FYEKMQ (reference sequence). The CDR3 sequence: CASSLGFMNTEAFF. The CDR3 DNA follows: TGTGCCAGCAGTCTGGGATTCATGAACACTGAAGCTTTCTTT.

This clonotype has a handful of counts. J is TRBJ2-7 and V is TRBV5-1; D perhaps matches TRBD2 (5 bases). Germline V gene sequence: CDR1 SGHRS, CDR2 YFSETQ. The CDR3 is 14 amino acids. V gave up 2 bases and J gave up 6 bases, with 15 bases separating them. This CDR3 reads CASSFSGVGSEQYF. Here the CDR3 DNA reads TGCGCCAGCAGCTTTTCCGGGGTCGGCAGCGAGCAGTACTTC.

This clonotype was detected only a few times. V is TRBV12-3 or TRBV12-4 and J is TRBJ2-7; 7 bases match TRBD2. The ends lost 5 bases at V and 2 bases at J; junction bases unmatched: 9. This CDR3 is built from 15 residues. In DNA form, the CDR3 reads TGTGCCAGCAGTCCGCCGACTAGCTTTGCCTACGAGCAGTACTTC. Translation: CASSPPTSFAYEQYF.

The chain recombines TRBV4-1 with TRBJ2-7; D is ambiguous. CDR1 MGHRA and CDR2 YSYEKL come from the germline V gene. V lost 0 bases, J lost 4 bases, and 13 bases lay in between. This CDR3 comprises 15 residues. The CDR3 nucleotides read TGCGCCAGCAGCCAAGAAGAGGAATACAGTTACGAGCAGTACTTC. Translated, it gives CASSQEEEYSYEQYF.

This clonotype was observed a handful of times. This chain links TRBV9 with TRBJ1-1; D may be TRBD1 (6 bases). V was shortened by 3 bases and J by 4 bases, with 10 bases between the two germline ends. The germline V gene encodes CDR1 SGDLS and CDR2 YYNGEE. The CDR3 is 13 amino acids. The CDR3 DNA reads as TGTGCCAGCAGCGAGGGGGATAGCACTGAAGCTTTCTTT. Amino acids: CASSEGDSTEAFF.

V usage is TRBV2 and J usage is TRBJ2-1, with D possibly being TRBD2 (6 bases). V lost 10 bases and J lost 3, with 19 bases in between. The CDR3 runs to 15 residues. Looked up from germline, CDR1 is SNHLY and CDR2 is FYNNEI. As DNA, the CDR3 is TGTGCCAACCTAGTGGGACTTGATAGCTACAATGAGCAGTTCTTC. As protein: CANLVGLDSYNEQFF.

This clonotype was observed a few times. V is TRBV7-9 and J is TRBJ2-7; no definite D call. V was pared by 2 bases and J by 6 bases, with 8 bases between. CDR3 size: 12 residues. The germline CDR1 and CDR2 sequences are SEHNR and FQNEAQ (reference sequence). The CDR3 is CASSLNIAEQYF. The DNA for the CDR3 is TGTGCCAGCAGCTTAAATATTGCCGAGCAGTACTTC. Full variable domain (remainder filled in from reference TRBV7-9 and TRBJ2-7): DTGVSQNPRHKITKRGQNVTFRCDPISEHNRLYWYRQTLGQGPEFLTYFQNEAQLEKSRLLSDRFSAERPKGSFSTLEIQRTEQGDSAMYLCASSLNIAEQYFGPGTRLTVT.

This clonotype showed up just a few times. V usage is TRBV10-3 and J usage is TRBJ1-4, with a weak D call TRBD1 (6 bases). Per germline, CDR1 ENHRY and CDR2 SYGVKD. The V and J ends lost 3 bases and 10 bases respectively, with 15 bases between them. There are 14 residues in the CDR3. CDR3 sequence: CAISEDGGAGKLFF. The CDR3 DNA reads TGTGCCATCAGTGAAGACGGGGGGGCCGGAAAACTGTTTTTT.

This clonotype came up a few times. DNA for the CDR3: TGTGCCAGCAGTTTACGGGGGACACACTATGGCTACACCTTC. It translates to CASSLRGTHYGYTF. J is TRBJ1-2 and V is TRBV27; D perhaps matches TRBD1 (6 bases). V was pared by 2 bases and J by 3 bases, with 10 bases between. This CDR3 has 14 amino acids. Germline V gene lookup returns CDR1 MNHEY and CDR2 SMNVEV (reference sequence).

Here the CDR3 DNA reads TGTGCCAGCAGCCAACCTAGACAGGGGGCATACGAGCAGTACTTC. This encodes CASSQPRQGAYEQYF. The chain joins TRBV7-9 to TRBJ2-7; 10 bases match TRBD1. J was trimmed by 4 bases and V by 5 bases; bases with no gene match: 8. The CDR3 totals 15 residues. Germline CDR1 and CDR2: SEHNR and FQNEAQ (reference sequence). The full variable domain, its missing parts supplied by reference TRBV7-9 and TRBJ2-7, is DTGVSQNPRHKITKRGQNVTFRCDPISEHNRLYWYRQTLGQGPEFLTYFQNEAQLEKSRLLSDRFSAERPKGSFSTLEIQRTEQGDSAMYLCASSQPRQGAYEQYFGPGTRLTVT.

The rearrangement joins TRBV27 to TRBJ2-2; no definite D call. The CDR3 contains 13 residues. The V end was cut by 5 bases, the J end by 6 bases, with 10 bases between. The germline V gene encodes CDR1 MNHEY and CDR2 SMNVEV (reference sequence). CDR3 nucleotide sequence: TGTGCCAGCAGTCCTCCGGTATCCGGGGAGCTGTTTTTT. It translates to CASSPPVSGELFF.

This clonotype was seen a few times. The chain joins TRBV27 to TRBJ1-1; perhaps TRBD1 as D (5 bases). CDR1 is MNHEY, CDR2 SMNVEV, per germline (reference sequence). This CDR3 comprises 15 residues. The V end lost 5 bases, the J end lost 0 bases, and 13 bases lay between the germline ends. DNA of the CDR3: TGTGCCAGCAGTGAGAGTTTGGGGCTGAACACTGAAGCTTTCTTT. It yields the protein CASSESLGLNTEAFF.

This rearrangement joins TRBV27 to TRBJ2-7, with D perhaps TRBD1 or TRBD2 (7 bases each). In germline, CDR1 is MNHEY, CDR2 SMNVEV (reference sequence). This CDR3 has 15 residues. Trimming took 3 bases from V and 5 from J, leaving 17 bases between them. CDR3 protein: CASSLGGGQKNEQYF. The DNA of the CDR3 is TGTGCCAGCAGTTTGGGCGGGGGACAGAAAAACGAGCAGTACTTC.

The table lists this clonotype with a few counts. CDR3 protein: CASSITPWQGAFYGYTF. DNA for the CDR3: TGTGCCAGTAGTATCACCCCCTGGCAGGGGGCATTCTATGGCTACACCTTC. The rearrangement uses TRBV19 and TRBJ1-2; 8 bases map to TRBD1. V lost 3 bases and J lost 4; bases outside the gene matches: 13. The CDR3 runs to 17 residues. In germline, CDR1 is LNHDA, CDR2 SQIVND (reference sequence).

The chain couples TRBV5-1 to TRBJ1-1, with TRBD1 as a possible D gene (6 bases). Trimming cost V 0 bases and J 7 bases, with 13 bases left between them. CDR1 is SGHRS, CDR2 YFSETQ, per germline. The CDR3 covers 14 residues. Here the CDR3 DNA reads TGCGCCAGCAGCTTGGCCTCAGGGGCCCTTGAAGCTTTCTTT. Protein product: CASSLASGALEAFF. The full variable domain, in which reference TRBV5-1 and TRBJ1-1 provide the parts outside the CDR3, is KAGVTQTPRYLIKTRGQQVTLSCSPISGHRSVSWYQQTPGQGLQFLFEYFSETQRNKGNFPGRFSGRQFSNSRSEMNVSTLELGDSALYLCASSLASGALEAFFGQGTRLTVV.

There are a few counts of this clonotype. This rearrangement joins TRBV6-5 to TRBJ1-1, with 8 bases that match TRBD1. V trimming: 4 bases; J trimming: 3 bases; junction bases outside the gene matches: 7. The CDR3 has 15 amino acids. Looked up from germline, CDR1 is MNHEY and CDR2 is SVGAGI. The CDR3 loop reads CASSSSGQGYTEAFF. The DNA of the CDR3 is TGTGCCAGCAGTTCTTCTGGACAGGGCTACACTGAAGCTTTCTTT.

This clonotype has just a few counts. DNA of the CDR3: TGTGCCACCAGCAGAGGGACTGGTGAGAGCTCCTACAATGAGCAGTTCTTC. Translated, it gives CATSRGTGESSYNEQFF. This chain joins TRBV15 and TRBJ2-1; weak D call: TRBD2 (5 bases). The CDR3 extends over 17 amino acids. From germline, CDR1 is LNHNV and CDR2 YYDKDF (reference sequence). Trimming took 1 base from V and 0 from J, leaving 13 bases between them.

The chain is built from TRBV6-2 or TRBV6-3 and TRBJ2-7; D might be TRBD1 (5 bases). Looked up from germline, CDR1 is MNHEY and CDR2 is SVGEGT. V lost 4 bases to trimming and J lost 3 bases, with 10 bases between them. There are 13 residues in the CDR3. CDR3: CASSSSGHYEQYF. CDR3 coding DNA: TGTGCCAGCAGTTCGTCAGGGCACTACGAGCAGTACTTC.